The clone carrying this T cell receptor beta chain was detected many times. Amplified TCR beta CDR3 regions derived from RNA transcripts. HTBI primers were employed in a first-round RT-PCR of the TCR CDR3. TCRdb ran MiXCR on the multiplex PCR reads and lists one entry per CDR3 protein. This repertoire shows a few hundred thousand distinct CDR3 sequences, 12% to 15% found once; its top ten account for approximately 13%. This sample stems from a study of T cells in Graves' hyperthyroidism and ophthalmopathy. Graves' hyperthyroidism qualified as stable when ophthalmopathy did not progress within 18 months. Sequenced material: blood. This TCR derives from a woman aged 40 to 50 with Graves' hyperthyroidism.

This chain's CDR3 is CASSPFGDSLFHFDQPQHF. CDR3 coding DNA: TGTGCCAGCAGCCCCTTCGGGGACAGTTTATTTCATTTCGATCAGCCCCAGCATTTT. V and J are TRBV7-8 and TRBJ1-5; 7 bases are shared with TRBD1. Germline loops: CDR1 SGHVS, CDR2 FQNEAQ. V lost 5 bases to trimming and J lost 5 bases; unmatched junction nucleotides: 21. CDR3 length equals 19 residues.